This passage covers 9 T cell receptor beta chains from one sample sequenced in a study of long-term antiretroviral therapy in people with HIV. Runs used v3.0 of the immunoSEQ assay and were done at survey level. Some clones are missing from TCRdb's copy, which holds only in-frame ones; the method was immunoSEQ multiplex PCR. The sample lists over 20,000 clones, 70% to 85% occurring once. This sample comprised unsorted PBMCs, obtained 0.1 years before starting antiretroviral therapy. The receptors derive from a man aged 18 to 30 with HIV.

This chain uses TRBV4-1 with TRBJ2-2; D gene uncertain. CDR3 length: 14 amino acids. Trimming stripped 2 bases from V and 5 bases from J, with 9 bases between. Germline V CDR1 and CDR2: MGHRA, YSYEKL. The CDR3 protein is CASSQPRSTGELFF. The CDR3 coding sequence is TGCGCCAGCAGCCAACCCCGTTCGACCGGGGAGCTGTTTTTT.

This chain joins TRBV5-4 and TRBJ1-2; D ambiguous. There are 14 residues in the CDR3. The V end lost 4 bases, the J end lost 7 bases, and 17 bases lay between the germline ends. CDR1 SGHNT and CDR2 YYREEE come from the germline V gene (reference sequence). The CDR3, as DNA: TGTGCCAGCAGCCCACTCGAGTCGCGTGGTGGCTACACCTTC. Translating it yields CASSPLESRGGYTF.

The V and J genes are TRBV2 and TRBJ2-2; TRBD2 matches at 7 bases. J gave up 6 bases and V 5 bases, and 6 bases lay outside the gene matches. Per the germline V gene, CDR1 is SNHLY and CDR2 is FYNNEI. The CDR3 consists of 14 residues. CDR3: CASSQTTSAGELFF. In nucleotides, the CDR3 is TGTGCCAGCAGTCAAACTACTAGCGCCGGGGAGCTGTTTTTT.

Of note for this clone: Different DNA sequences within this sample yield the same CDR3. The chain employs TRBV6-1 and TRBJ1-5; TRBD1 agrees at 7 bases. Germline CDR1 is MNHNS and CDR2 is SASEGT. Germline trimming cut 6 bases from V and 6 bases from J; bases unmatched to any gene: 11. The CDR3 has 15 residues. CDR3 region: CASSDATGEGQPQHF. CDR3 nucleotide sequence: TGTGCCAGCAGCGACGCTACAGGGGAGGGTCAGCCCCAGCATTTT.

The chain is built from TRBV6-5 and TRBJ2-1; no definite D call. Germline loops: CDR1 MNHEY, CDR2 SVGAGI. This CDR3 has 14 amino acids. V lost 0 bases and J 5 bases, leaving 8 bases between the germline ends. CDR3 nucleotides: TGTGCCAGCAGTTACTCGGGTCAAGACAATGAGCAGTTCTTC. This gives the protein CASSYSGQDNEQFF.

This chain joins TRBV5-1 and TRBJ1-3, with a tentative D call TRBD1 (5 bases). Trimming left V 0 bases short and J 4 bases short, with 11 bases between. The CDR3 has 15 amino acids. The germline V gene encodes CDR1 SGHRS and CDR2 YFSETQ. CDR3 sequence: CASSLDSQGGNTIYF. In DNA, the CDR3 is TGCGCCAGCAGCTTGGACTCCCAGGGCGGAAACACCATATATTTT.

V gene TRBV7-6 combines with J gene TRBJ1-4, with TRBD1 as a possible D gene (5 bases). The germline CDR1 and CDR2 sequences are SGHVS and FNYEAQ. This CDR3 region has 14 residues. V lost 1 base and J lost 4, with 7 bases in between. CDR3 DNA: TGTGCCAGCAGCTTAGGGCAGGGTAATGAAAAACTGTTTTTT. It is translated as CASSLGQGNEKLFF.

This chain uses TRBV21-1 with TRBJ2-7; the DNA was not compared with TRBD1, the D call given in the table. TRBV21-1 is recorded as a pseudogene. The CDR3 spans 14 residues. CDR3 sequence: CASSARRQSYEQYF. CDR3 in DNA: TGTGCCAGCAGCGCCCGCCGACAGAGCTACGAGCAGTACTTC.

The CDR3 coding sequence is TGTGCCAGCAGCTTACCGGGAGGGCCTTGGTACGAGCAGTACTTC. The encoded protein is CASSLPGGPWYEQYF. The chain carries TRBV7-2 and TRBJ2-7; 8 positions agree with TRBD2. The CDR3 runs 15 residues. CDR1 and CDR2 from the germline V gene are SGHTA and FQGNSA. Unmatched junction bases numbered 7, after V lost 2 bases and J lost 4 bases.